The 13 T cell receptor beta chains in this list originate from one sample, sequenced in a study of blood T cells in healthy people across ages. The use of a sample-barcoded 5' primer and a J-beta primer mix characterized a second PCR of about 7 to 12 cycles. One entry per CDR3 protein results from TCRdb running MiXCR on the 5' RACE reads. The table records 1.6 million or so distinct CDR3 sequences, about 35% of them present only once. The specimen was blood. These TCRs come from a woman in her twenties or thirties in good health.

The chain has TRBV7-3 and TRBJ2-3, with a tentative D call TRBD2 (6 bases). This CDR3 has 17 amino acids. V dropped 5 bases and J dropped 1 base, with 19 bases sitting between them. Per germline, CDR1 SGHTA and CDR2 FQGTGA. The CDR3 region has the DNA TGTGCCAGCAGCCCGCCCCCACTAGCAATGGGCACAGATACGCAGTATTTT. Translation: CASSPPPLAMGTDTQYF.

This clonotype was seen at least ten times. V and J are TRBV24-1 and TRBJ1-5; no clear D. V lost 4 bases, J lost 2 bases, and 8 bases lay in between. Germline V gives CDR1 KGHDR, CDR2 SFDVKD. This CDR3 spans 14 amino acids. The CDR3 DNA sequence: TGTGCCACCAGTGACCCAGTCTGCAATCAGCCCCAGCATTTT. It encodes CATSDPVCNQPQHF.

V gene TRBV5-4 combines with J gene TRBJ2-3; possible D gene TRBD1, 5 bases. Per germline, CDR1 SGHNT and CDR2 YYREEE (reference sequence). The CDR3 has 17 residues. The ends were cut back, 4 bases at V and 2 bases at J, with 20 bases in the middle. CDR3 DNA sequence: TGTGCCAGCAGCCCCGAATGGTGGGGCCCCCTCACAGATACGCAGTATTTT. Translating it yields CASSPEWWGPLTDTQYF.

A word on this clonotype: The junction and the germline gene differ at one end; a read error may be behind it. The chain couples TRBV7-8 to TRBJ2-1; TRBD2 agrees at 13 bases. CDR3 length: 19 residues. The germline V gene has CDR1 SGHVS and CDR2 FQNEAQ. The CDR3, as DNA: TGTGCCGGCAGCTCAAGGGGACTAGCGGGGCTGAGCTCCTACAATGAGCAGTTCTTC. Translated: CAGSSRGLAGLSSYNEQFF.

This rearrangement joins TRBV27 to TRBJ2-2; either TRBD1 or TRBD2 may supply D (5 bases each). Germline V gene data show CDR1 as MNHEY and CDR2 as SMNVEV (reference sequence). The CDR3 extends over 16 amino acids. Trimming pared 5 bases from V and 5 bases from J, leaving 18 bases between. The CDR3 sequence is CASSPGTPSFTGELFF. CDR3 nucleotide sequence: TGTGCCAGCAGTCCCGGGACCCCTAGCTTTACCGGGGAGCTGTTTTTT.

The chain has TRBV28 and TRBJ2-5; maybe TRBD2 (6 bases). V was pared by 4 bases and J by 4 bases, with 19 bases between. Germline CDR1 reads MDHEN; CDR2 reads SYDVKM. This CDR3 region has 16 residues. CDR3 DNA sequence: TGTGCCAGCAGTTCCTCACTCGAAGCGGGTACAGAGACCCAGTACTTC. It translates to CASSSSLEAGTETQYF.

This clonotype was observed a handful of times. The chain has TRBV21-1 and TRBJ2-7; TRBD1 is the table's D call, not checked against the DNA. TRBV21-1 is annotated as a pseudogene. CDR3 length: 14 amino acids. The CDR3 bases are TGTGCCAGCAGACCCGGGACAAGGGTTCGTGAGCAGTACTTC. Amino acid sequence: CASRPGTRVREQYF.

The chain links TRBV6-5 to TRBJ1-5; D is uncertain. The V gene's germline CDR1 is MNHEY and CDR2 SVGAGI. V lost 11 bases and J 3 bases, leaving 14 bases between the germline ends. The CDR3 extends over 13 amino acids. The CDR3 DNA follows: TGTGCCTCAGCGGCACGGTCCAATCAGCCCCAGCATTTT. It yields the protein CASAARSNQPQHF.

V usage is TRBV20-1 and J usage is TRBJ1-5; possibly TRBD1 for D (6 bases). V was clipped by 6 bases and J by 1 base, with 13 bases between them. This CDR3 contains 14 residues. Germline V gene data show CDR1 as DFQATT and CDR2 as SNEGSKA (reference sequence). CDR3 loop: CSALRGASNQPQHF. In DNA, the CDR3 is TGCAGTGCATTAAGGGGGGCCAGCAATCAGCCCCAGCATTTT.

V is TRBV28 and J is TRBJ2-7; D uncertain. CDR1 is MDHEN and CDR2 is SYDVKM in the germline V gene. The V and J ends lost 4 bases and 0 bases respectively, with 16 bases between them. CDR3 length: 16 residues. In DNA, the CDR3 is TGTGCCAGCAGTTCTCGCCCGGACGGCCGCTCCTACGAGCAGTACTTC. Its translation: CASSSRPDGRSYEQYF.

CDR3 in DNA: TGTGCCTGGAGTCCTAGCAATCAGCCCCAGCATTTT. Residues: CAWSPSNQPQHF. The genes are TRBV30 and TRBJ1-5; D unresolved. Germline CDR1 reads GTSNPN; CDR2 reads SVGIG (reference sequence). The germline V and J ends were trimmed by 2 bases and 0 bases, with 2 bases remaining between them. This CDR3 comprises 12 residues.

This clonotype was counted only a few times. CDR3 loop: CASSLDSGAPGGEQFF. CDR3 nucleotide sequence: TGTGCCAGCAGCTTAGACAGCGGGGCCCCGGGGGGTGAGCAGTTCTTC. J is TRBJ2-1 and V is TRBV11-3; 7 bases map to TRBD2. Looked up from germline, CDR1 is SGHNT and CDR2 is YENEEA. This CDR3 comprises 16 residues. Losses at the gene ends were 0 bases for V and 9 bases for J; bases not matched to a gene: 11.

The chain recombines TRBV20-1 with TRBJ2-7, with D possibly being TRBD2 (6 bases). V lost 0 bases, J lost 0 bases, and 12 bases lay in between. This CDR3 contains 15 residues. Germline CDR1 and CDR2: DFQATT and SNEGSKA (reference sequence). The CDR3 is CSARDISGRSYEQYF. CDR3 nucleotides: TGCAGTGCTAGAGATATAAGCGGGCGCTCCTACGAGCAGTACTTC.